This T cell receptor beta chain was sequenced in a study of regulatory T cells in long-lasting Graves disease. This clonotype was observed at least ten times. The target antigen is unknown. Whole-study findings and limits: Repertoires from persistent disease leaned toward TRBV28, TRBJ1-2 and TRBJ2-5.

The CDR3 totals 15 residues. CDR1 is LGHNT, CDR2 FRNRAP, per germline. The J segment lost 5 bases and the V segment lost 7 bases, leaving 10 bases of the junction unmatched. As for time point: newly diagnosed GD, antithyroid drugs for less than 3 months. RNA isolated from PBMCs was used to make the TCR library. CDR3-region Arm-PCR and iRepertoire HTBI primers produced the TCR beta libraries. TCRdb reprocessed the multiplex PCR reads with MiXCR, giving one entry per CDR3 protein. Of about 560,000 distinct CDR3 sequences listed, 16% are singletons. A further study also used this sample, focusing on T cells in Graves' hyperthyroidism and ophthalmopathy.

The rearrangement uses TRBV12-5 and TRBJ2-3; 9 bases match TRBD2. The clonotype originates from a man between 18 and 35 years old with Graves disease. The specimen comprised peripheral blood mononuclear cells (PBMCs), sampled at new diagnosis, from a patient treated with antithyroid drugs. CDR3 bases: TGTGCTAGTGCCTTCACCTTAGCGGGAGTAGATACGCAGTATTTT. Translation: CASAFTLAGVDTQYF.